This TCR beta chain was recorded in a study of blood T cell repertoires in COVID-19. Study-level information: Collection of acute and convalescent COVID-19 samples took place in the United States, Italy and Spain. In each case, the material was cDNA or gDNA derived from T cells, B-cell-depleted T cells, or PBMCs.

This CDR3 is built from 14 residues. CDR1 is LNHDA, CDR2 SQIVND, per germline (reference sequence). V was pared by 4 bases and J by 5 bases, with 6 bases of the junction left unmatched. Per the study methods: The assay estimated nucleated cells by amplifying reference gene primers. Assay: immunoSEQ multiplex PCR; the TCRdb copy retains only in-frame clones and omits some. V and J calls and clone size follow that table, whereas D and trimming were derived from the DNA. Of over 75,000 clones in the sample, about 88% were seen once. The receptor was isolated from an elderly woman with acute or convalescent COVID-19. The chain carries TRBV19 and TRBJ1-1; 8 nucleotides agree with TRBD1. Material for sequencing was peripheral blood. CDR3 DNA sequence: TGTGCCAGTAGTACACACAGGGGGGGTACTGAAGCTTTCTTT. Translating it yields CASSTHRGGTEAFF.